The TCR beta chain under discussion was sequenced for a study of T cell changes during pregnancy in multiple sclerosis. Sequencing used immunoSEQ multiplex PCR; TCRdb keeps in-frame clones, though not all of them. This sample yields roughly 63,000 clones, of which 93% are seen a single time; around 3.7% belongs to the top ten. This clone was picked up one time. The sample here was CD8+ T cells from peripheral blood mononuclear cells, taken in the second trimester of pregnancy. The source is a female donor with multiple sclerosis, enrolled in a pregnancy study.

CDR3 DNA: TGTGCCAGCAGCCCAGGGGGGTACACCATATATTTT. This codes for CASSPGGYTIYF. The rearrangement uses TRBV4-2 and TRBJ1-3, with 7 nucleotides matching TRBD1. V lost 4 bases, J lost 8 bases, and 2 bases stayed unmatched. The CDR3 has 12 amino acids. Germline V gene lookup returns CDR1 LGHNA and CDR2 YNFKEQ.